Presented here are 9 T cell receptor beta chains from one specimen sequenced in a study of regulatory T cells in long-lasting Graves disease (dated by TCRdb to about 2021). Libraries were made using multiplex PCR. For sequencing, an Illumina HiSeq 4000 was employed. TCR beta libraries were built with iRepertoire HTBI primers and Arm-PCR amplification of CDR3 regions. The raw public reads went through TCRdb reprocessing: fastp at Q25, MiXCR clone calling, in-frame beta chains kept. When rows share a CDR3 protein, they turn into one entry using the most common DNA and genes. This sample has about 220,000 distinct CDR3 sequences in its table, and approximately 18% of those were observed once. The ten largest clones add up to 12% of the sample. This sample's time point label indicates: newly diagnosed GD, antithyroid drugs for less than 3 months. RNA was extracted from PBMCs in TRIzol for both TCR sequencing and RNA sequencing.

The sample also formed part of further work on T cells in Graves' hyperthyroidism and ophthalmopathy.

The source was peripheral blood mononuclear cells (PBMCs), collected at new diagnosis, from a patient treated with antithyroid drugs. The receptors were sampled from a woman in her 30s with Graves disease. Donor details come from another sample of the same person, matched by shared clones.

This clonotype was seen many times. The chain couples TRBV19 to TRBJ2-5, with TRBD2 matching 9 bases. Germline lookup yields CDR1 LNHDA and CDR2 SQIVND (reference sequence). The ends lost 2 bases at V and 3 bases at J; junction bases unmatched: 7. The CDR3 is made up of 16 amino acids. The CDR3 coding sequence is TGTGCCAGTAGTATAAGGCTAGCGGGAAGGGAAGAGACCCAGTACTTC. Its translation: CASSIRLAGREETQYF.

This clonotype was detected ten times or more. The rearrangement joins TRBV3-1 to TRBJ1-6; a weak D match, TRBD1 (6 bases). V shed 4 bases and J shed 9 bases, with 19 bases lying between them. The CDR3 totals 16 residues. Per the germline V gene, CDR1 is LGHDT and CDR2 is YNNKEL (reference sequence). The CDR3 coding sequence is TGTGCCAGCAGCCCTGGACAGACTCTCAGAGGTTCACCCCTCCACTTT. Residues: CASSPGQTLRGSPLHF.

In this sample, this clonotype turned up a few times. The chain carries TRBV19 and TRBJ1-5; D gene ambiguous. CDR3 length equals 13 residues. V was pared by 4 bases and J by 7 bases, with 11 bases between. Germline V lookup: CDR1 LNHDA, CDR2 SQIVND (reference sequence). For the CDR3, the DNA is TGTGCCAGTAGTACATTCGGACGGCAGCCCCAGCATTTT. It yields the protein CASSTFGRQPQHF.

The table lists this clonotype with a few counts. The gene calls are TRBV5-4 and TRBJ1-1; weak D call: TRBD1 (5 bases). V was pared by 4 bases and J by 4 bases, with 17 bases between. Germline CDR1 SGHNT, CDR2 YYREEE (reference sequence). The CDR3 has 15 amino acids. The chain's CDR3 is CASSQKQVQFTEAFF. CDR3 nucleotide sequence: TGTGCCAGCAGCCAAAAACAGGTCCAATTCACTGAAGCTTTCTTT. Full variable domain (rest looked up from reference TRBV5-4 and TRBJ1-1): ETGVTQSPTHLIKTRGQQVTLRCSSQSGHNTVSWYQQALGQGPQFIFQYYREEENGRGNFPPRFSGLQFPNYSSELNVNALELDDSALYLCASSQKQVQFTEAFFGQGTRLTVV.

This clonotype was counted at least ten times. The gene calls are TRBV14 and TRBJ1-2; D remains unclear. Germline V gene lookup returns CDR1 SGHDN and CDR2 FVKESK. The ends were cut back, 3 bases at V and 7 bases at J, with 9 bases in the middle. CDR3 length equals 12 residues. The CDR3 reads CASSQGSGGYTF. CDR3 nucleotide sequence: TGTGCCAGCAGCCAGGGGAGCGGTGGCTACACCTTC.

This clonotype was detected a few times. V is TRBV28 and J is TRBJ2-1; D perhaps matches TRBD2 (5 bases). Germline-derived CDR1 and CDR2 are MDHEN and SYDVKM. This CDR3 is 11 amino acids long. V was clipped by 3 bases and J by 13 bases, with 10 bases between them. The CDR3 DNA follows: TGTGCCAGCAGTTTTAGCGCTTCTCAGTTCTTC. As protein: CASSFSASQFF.

The sample holds many counts of this clonotype. The chain uses TRBV7-9 and TRBJ2-3; 7 positions agree with TRBD1. V shed 5 bases, J shed 4 bases, and the junction held 12 bases outside the gene matches. The CDR3 is 16 residues long. The germline V gene has CDR1 SEHNR and CDR2 FQNEAQ (reference sequence). CDR3 nucleotide sequence: TGTGCCAGCAGCCTTCGCCCCCGACAGGGAGCAGATACGCAGTATTTT. This translates into CASSLRPRQGADTQYF.

This clonotype has ten or more counts. The chain uses TRBV15 and TRBJ2-3, with D perhaps matching TRBD2 (5 bases). Looked up from germline, CDR1 is LNHNV and CDR2 is YYDKDF (reference sequence). This CDR3 is built from 16 residues. The V and J ends lost 0 bases and 3 bases respectively, with 13 bases between them. CDR3 protein: CATSRDQLGGTDTQYF. CDR3 DNA: TGTGCCACCAGCAGAGATCAACTAGGTGGAACAGATACGCAGTATTTT.

This clonotype was picked up many times. This CDR3 reads CAWSVGAGGQNEQFF. The CDR3 DNA sequence: TGTGCCTGGAGTGTAGGAGCGGGGGGTCAAAATGAGCAGTTCTTC. The V call is TRBV30, the J call TRBJ2-1; 9 bases match TRBD2. CDR1 and CDR2 (germline): GTSNPN, SVGIG (reference sequence). This CDR3 region has 15 residues. V trimming: 0 bases; J trimming: 7 bases; junction bases outside the gene matches: 7.